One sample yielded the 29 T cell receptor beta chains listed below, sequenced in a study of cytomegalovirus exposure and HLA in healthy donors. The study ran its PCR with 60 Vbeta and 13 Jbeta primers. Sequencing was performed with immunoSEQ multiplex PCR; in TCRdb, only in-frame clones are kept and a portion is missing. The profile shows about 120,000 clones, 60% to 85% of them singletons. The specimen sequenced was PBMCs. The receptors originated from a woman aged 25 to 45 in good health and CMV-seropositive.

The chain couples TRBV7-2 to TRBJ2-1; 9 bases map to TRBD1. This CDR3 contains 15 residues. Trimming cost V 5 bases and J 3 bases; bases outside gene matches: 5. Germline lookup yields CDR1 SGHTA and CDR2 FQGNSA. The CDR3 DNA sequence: TGTGCCAGCAGCCGCGGGACAGGGCACTACAATGAGCAGTTCTTC. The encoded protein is CASSRGTGHYNEQFF.

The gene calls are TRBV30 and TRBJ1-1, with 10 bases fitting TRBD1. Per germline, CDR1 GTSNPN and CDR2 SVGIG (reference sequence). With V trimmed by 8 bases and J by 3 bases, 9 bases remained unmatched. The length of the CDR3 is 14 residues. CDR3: CAVDRGHRDTEAFF. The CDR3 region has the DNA TGTGCCGTTGACAGGGGGCATAGGGACACTGAAGCTTTCTTT.

CDR3 residues: CASSEPLRTGGRYEQYF. The CDR3 DNA follows: TGTGCCAGCAGTGAGCCCCTCCGGACAGGGGGACGCTACGAGCAGTACTTC. The rearrangement links TRBV25-1 to TRBJ2-7, with 10 bases that match TRBD1. The ends lost 3 bases at V and 3 bases at J; junction bases unmatched: 11. This CDR3 contains 17 residues. CDR1 MGHDK and CDR2 SYGVNS come from the germline V gene.

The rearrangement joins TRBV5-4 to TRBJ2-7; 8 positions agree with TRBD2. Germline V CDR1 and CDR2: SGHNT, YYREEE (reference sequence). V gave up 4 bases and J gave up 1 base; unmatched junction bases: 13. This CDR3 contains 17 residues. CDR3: CASSPGVAGSLSYEQYF. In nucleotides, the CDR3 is TGTGCCAGCAGCCCGGGGGTAGCGGGGAGCTTGTCCTACGAGCAGTACTTC.

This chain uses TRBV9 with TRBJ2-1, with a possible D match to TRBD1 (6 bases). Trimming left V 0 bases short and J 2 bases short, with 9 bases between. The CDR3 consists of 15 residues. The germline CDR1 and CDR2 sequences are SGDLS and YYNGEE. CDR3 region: CASSVDRDPYNEQFF. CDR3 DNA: TGTGCCAGCAGCGTAGACAGGGATCCCTACAATGAGCAGTTCTTC.

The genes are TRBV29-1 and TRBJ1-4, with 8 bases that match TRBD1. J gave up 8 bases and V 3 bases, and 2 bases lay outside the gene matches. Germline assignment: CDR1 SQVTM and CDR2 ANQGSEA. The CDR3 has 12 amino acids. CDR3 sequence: CSVEAGGEKLFF. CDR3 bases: TGCAGCGTTGAGGCAGGGGGCGAAAAACTGTTTTTT.

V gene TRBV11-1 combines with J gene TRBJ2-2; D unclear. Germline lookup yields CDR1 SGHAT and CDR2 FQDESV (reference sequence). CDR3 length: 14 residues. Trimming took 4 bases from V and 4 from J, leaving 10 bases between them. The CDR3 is CASSSLFTTGELFF. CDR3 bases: TGTGCCAGCAGCTCACTCTTTACCACCGGGGAGCTGTTTTTT.

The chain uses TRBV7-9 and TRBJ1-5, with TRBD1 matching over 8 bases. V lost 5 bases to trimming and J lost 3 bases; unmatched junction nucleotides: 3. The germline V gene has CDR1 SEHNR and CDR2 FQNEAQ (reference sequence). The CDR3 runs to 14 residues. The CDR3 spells CASSKDRANQPQHF. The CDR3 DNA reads TGTGCCAGCAGCAAGGACAGGGCCAATCAGCCCCAGCATTTT. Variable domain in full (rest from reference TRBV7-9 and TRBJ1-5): DTGVSQNPRHKITKRGQNVTFRCDPISEHNRLYWYRQTLGQGPEFLTYFQNEAQLEKSRLLSDRFSAERPKGSFSTLEIQRTEQGDSAMYLCASSKDRANQPQHFGDGTRLSIL.

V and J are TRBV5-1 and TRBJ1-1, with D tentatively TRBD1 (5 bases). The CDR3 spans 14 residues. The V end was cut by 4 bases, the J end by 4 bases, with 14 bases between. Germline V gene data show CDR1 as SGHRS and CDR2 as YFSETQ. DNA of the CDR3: TGCGCCAGCAGCGGCCAGGGTTGGGGCACTGAAGCTTTCTTT. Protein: CASSGQGWGTEAFF.

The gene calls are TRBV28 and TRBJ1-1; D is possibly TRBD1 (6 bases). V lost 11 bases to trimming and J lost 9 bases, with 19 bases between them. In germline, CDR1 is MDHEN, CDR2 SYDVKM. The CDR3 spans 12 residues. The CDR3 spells CAAVGARVKAFF. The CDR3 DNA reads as TGTGCCGCTGTGGGGGCGCGGGTTAAAGCTTTCTTT.

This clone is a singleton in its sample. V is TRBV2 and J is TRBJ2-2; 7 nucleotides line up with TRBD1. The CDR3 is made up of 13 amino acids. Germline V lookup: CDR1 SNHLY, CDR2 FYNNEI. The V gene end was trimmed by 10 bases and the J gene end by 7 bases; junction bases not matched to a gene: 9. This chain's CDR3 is CATWDSLVGELFF. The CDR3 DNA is TGTGCCACCTGGGACAGCTTAGTCGGGGAGCTGTTTTTT.

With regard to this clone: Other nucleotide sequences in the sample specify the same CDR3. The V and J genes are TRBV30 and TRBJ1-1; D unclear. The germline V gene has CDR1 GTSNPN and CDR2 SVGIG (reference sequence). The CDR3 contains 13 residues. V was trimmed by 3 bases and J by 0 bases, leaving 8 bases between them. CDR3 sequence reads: CAWSQILNTEAFF. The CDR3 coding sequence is TGTGCCTGGAGCCAGATCCTGAACACTGAAGCTTTCTTT. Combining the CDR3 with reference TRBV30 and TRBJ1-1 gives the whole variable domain SQTIHQWPATLVQPVGSPLSLECTVEGTSNPNLYWYRQAAGRGLQLLFYSVGIGQISSEVPQNLSASRPQDRQFILSSKKLLLSDSGFYLCAWSQILNTEAFFGQGTRLTVV.

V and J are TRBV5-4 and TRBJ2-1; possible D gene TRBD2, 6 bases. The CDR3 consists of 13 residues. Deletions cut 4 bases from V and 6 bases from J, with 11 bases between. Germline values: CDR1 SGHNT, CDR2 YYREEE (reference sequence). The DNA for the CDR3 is TGTGCCAGCAGCCGCCAGGGAGGCAATGAGCAGTTCTTC. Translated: CASSRQGGNEQFF.

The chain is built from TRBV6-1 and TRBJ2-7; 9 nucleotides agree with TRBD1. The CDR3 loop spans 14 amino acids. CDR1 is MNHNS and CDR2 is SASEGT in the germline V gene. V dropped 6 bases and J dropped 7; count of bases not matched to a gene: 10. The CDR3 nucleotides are TGTGCCAGCAGGGTCCGGGACAGGGCGTTAGAGCAGTACTTC. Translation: CASRVRDRALEQYF.

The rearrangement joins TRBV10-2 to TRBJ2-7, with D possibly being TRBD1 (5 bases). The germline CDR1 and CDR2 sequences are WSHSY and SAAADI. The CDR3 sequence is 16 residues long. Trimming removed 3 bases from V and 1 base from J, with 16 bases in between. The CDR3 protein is CASSDLGLLGSYEQYF. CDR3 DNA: TGCGCCAGCAGTGACCTGGGGCTTCTAGGGTCCTACGAGCAGTACTTC.

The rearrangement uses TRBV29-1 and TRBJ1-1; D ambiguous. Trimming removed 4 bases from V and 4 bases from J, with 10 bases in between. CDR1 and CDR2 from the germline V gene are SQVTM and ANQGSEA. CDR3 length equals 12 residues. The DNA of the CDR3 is TGCAGCGTTGGGTACCAAGCCACTGAAGCTTTCTTT. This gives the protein CSVGYQATEAFF.

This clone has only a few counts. The CDR3 loop is CASTITGQGISGANVLTF. The CDR3 DNA sequence: TGTGCCAGCACGATAACGGGACAGGGGATCTCTGGGGCCAACGTCCTGACTTTC. V usage is TRBV5-6 and J usage is TRBJ2-6; 10 positions match TRBD1. This CDR3 has 18 amino acids. CDR1 and CDR2 (germline): SGHDT, YYEEEE. Losses at the gene ends were 6 bases for V and 0 bases for J; bases not matched to a gene: 9.

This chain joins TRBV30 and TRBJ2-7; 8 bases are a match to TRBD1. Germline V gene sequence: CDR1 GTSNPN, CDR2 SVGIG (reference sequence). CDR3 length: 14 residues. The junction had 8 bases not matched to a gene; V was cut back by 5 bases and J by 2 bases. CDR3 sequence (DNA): TGTGCCTGGGTTAGACAGGGGACCACCTACGAGCAGTACTTC. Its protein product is CAWVRQGTTYEQYF.

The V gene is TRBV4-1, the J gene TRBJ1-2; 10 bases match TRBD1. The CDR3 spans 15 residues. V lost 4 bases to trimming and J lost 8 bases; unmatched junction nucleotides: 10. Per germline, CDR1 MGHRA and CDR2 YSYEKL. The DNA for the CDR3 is TGCGCCAGCAGCCTCACCGGACAGGGGGACGGGGGCTACACCTTC. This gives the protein CASSLTGQGDGGYTF.

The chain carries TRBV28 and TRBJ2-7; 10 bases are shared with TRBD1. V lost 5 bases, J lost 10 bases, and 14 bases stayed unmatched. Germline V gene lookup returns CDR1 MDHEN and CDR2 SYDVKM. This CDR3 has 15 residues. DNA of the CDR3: TGTGCCAGCAGTCTAGGGGACAGGGGATCCCTACATCAGTACTTC. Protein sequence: CASSLGDRGSLHQYF.

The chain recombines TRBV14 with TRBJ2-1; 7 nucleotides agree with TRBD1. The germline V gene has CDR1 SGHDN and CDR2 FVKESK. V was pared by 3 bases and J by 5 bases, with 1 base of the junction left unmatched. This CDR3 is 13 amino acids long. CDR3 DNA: TGTGCCAGCAGCCAGACAGGGAACAATGAGCAGTTCTTC. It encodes CASSQTGNNEQFF.

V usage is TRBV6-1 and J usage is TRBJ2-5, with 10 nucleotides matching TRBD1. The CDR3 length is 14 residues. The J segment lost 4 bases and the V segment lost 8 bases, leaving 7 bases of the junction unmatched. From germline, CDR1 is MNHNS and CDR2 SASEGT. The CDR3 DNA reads TGTGCCAGCGCGACAGGGGGCTCTATAGAGACCCAGTACTTC. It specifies CASATGGSIETQYF.

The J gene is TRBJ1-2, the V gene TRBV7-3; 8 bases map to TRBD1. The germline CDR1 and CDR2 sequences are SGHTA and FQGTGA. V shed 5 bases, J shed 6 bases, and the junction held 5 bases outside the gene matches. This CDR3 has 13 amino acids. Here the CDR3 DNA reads TGTGCCAGCAGCCTGGACAGGGACGATGGCTACACCTTC. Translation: CASSLDRDDGYTF.

Here the CDR3 reads CASSIRWQGAKRNTGELFF. The CDR3 DNA is TGTGCCAGTAGTATTCGGTGGCAGGGGGCCAAGAGGAACACCGGGGAGCTGTTTTTT. The chain couples TRBV19 to TRBJ2-2; TRBD1 aligns across 8 bases. The V gene's germline CDR1 is LNHDA and CDR2 SQIVND (reference sequence). Unmatched junction bases numbered 13, after V lost 3 bases and J lost 1 base. This CDR3 is 19 amino acids long.

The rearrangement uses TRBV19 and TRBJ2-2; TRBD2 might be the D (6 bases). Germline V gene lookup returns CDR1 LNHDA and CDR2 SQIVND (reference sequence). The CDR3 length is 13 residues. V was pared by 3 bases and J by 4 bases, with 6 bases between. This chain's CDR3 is CASSMGGTGELFF. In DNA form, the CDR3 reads TGTGCCAGTAGTATGGGGGGCACCGGGGAGCTGTTTTTT.

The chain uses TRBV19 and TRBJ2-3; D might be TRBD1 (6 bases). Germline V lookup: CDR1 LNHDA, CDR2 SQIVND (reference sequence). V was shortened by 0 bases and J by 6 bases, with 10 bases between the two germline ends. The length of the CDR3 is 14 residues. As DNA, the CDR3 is TGTGCCAGTAGTATAGATTCAGGGGTTGATACGCAGTATTTT. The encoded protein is CASSIDSGVDTQYF.

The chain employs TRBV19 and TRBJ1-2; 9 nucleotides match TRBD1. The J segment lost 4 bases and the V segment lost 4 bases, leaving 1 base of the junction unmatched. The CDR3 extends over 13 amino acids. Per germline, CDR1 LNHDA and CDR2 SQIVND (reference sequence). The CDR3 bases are TGTGCCAGTAGTACGACAGGGGGCTATGGCTACACCTTC. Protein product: CASSTTGGYGYTF.

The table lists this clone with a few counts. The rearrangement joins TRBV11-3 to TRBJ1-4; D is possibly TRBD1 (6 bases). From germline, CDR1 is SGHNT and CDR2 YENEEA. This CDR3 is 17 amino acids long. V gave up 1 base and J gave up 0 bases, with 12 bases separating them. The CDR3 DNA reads TGTGCCAGCAGCTTAGGGGGGCCTAGTGCAACTAATGAAAAACTGTTTTTT. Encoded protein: CASSLGGPSATNEKLFF.

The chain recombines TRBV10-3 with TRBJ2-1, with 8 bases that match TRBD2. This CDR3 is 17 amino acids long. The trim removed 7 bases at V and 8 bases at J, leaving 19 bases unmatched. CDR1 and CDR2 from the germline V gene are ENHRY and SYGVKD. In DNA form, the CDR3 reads TGTGCCATCACCCCTCGGGTTGAGCGGGGGCCCATACATGAGCAGTTCTTC. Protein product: CAITPRVERGPIHEQFF.